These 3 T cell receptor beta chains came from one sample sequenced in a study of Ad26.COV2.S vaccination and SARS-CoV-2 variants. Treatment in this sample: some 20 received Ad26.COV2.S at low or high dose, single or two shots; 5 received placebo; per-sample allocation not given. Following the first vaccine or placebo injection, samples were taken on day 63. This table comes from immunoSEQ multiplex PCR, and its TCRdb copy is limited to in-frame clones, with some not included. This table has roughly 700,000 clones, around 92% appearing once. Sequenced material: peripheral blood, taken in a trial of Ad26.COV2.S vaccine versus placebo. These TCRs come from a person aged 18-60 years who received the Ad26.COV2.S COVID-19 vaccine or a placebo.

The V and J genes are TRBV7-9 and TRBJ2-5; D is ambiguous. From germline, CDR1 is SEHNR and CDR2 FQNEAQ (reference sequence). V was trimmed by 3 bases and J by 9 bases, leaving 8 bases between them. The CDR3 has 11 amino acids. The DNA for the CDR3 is TGTGCCAGCAGCTTGGGATCGGCCCAGTACTTC. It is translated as CASSLGSAQYF.

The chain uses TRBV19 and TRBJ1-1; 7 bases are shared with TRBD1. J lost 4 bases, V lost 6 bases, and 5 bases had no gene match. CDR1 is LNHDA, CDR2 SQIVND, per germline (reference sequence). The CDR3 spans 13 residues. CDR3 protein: CASRGTVSTEAFF. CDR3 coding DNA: TGTGCCAGTAGGGGGACAGTTAGCACTGAAGCTTTCTTT. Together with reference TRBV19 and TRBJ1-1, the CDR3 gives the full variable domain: DGGITQSPKYLFRKEGQNVTLSCEQNLNHDAMYWYRQDPGQGLRLIYYSQIVNDFQKGDIAEGYSVSREKKESFPLTVTSAQKNPTAFYLCASRGTVSTEAFFGQGTRLTVV.

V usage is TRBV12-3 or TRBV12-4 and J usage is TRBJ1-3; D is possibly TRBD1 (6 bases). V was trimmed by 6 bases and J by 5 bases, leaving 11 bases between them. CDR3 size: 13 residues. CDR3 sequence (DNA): TGTGCCAGCAGAACAGGGCTCAGAAACACCATATATTTT. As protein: CASRTGLRNTIYF.